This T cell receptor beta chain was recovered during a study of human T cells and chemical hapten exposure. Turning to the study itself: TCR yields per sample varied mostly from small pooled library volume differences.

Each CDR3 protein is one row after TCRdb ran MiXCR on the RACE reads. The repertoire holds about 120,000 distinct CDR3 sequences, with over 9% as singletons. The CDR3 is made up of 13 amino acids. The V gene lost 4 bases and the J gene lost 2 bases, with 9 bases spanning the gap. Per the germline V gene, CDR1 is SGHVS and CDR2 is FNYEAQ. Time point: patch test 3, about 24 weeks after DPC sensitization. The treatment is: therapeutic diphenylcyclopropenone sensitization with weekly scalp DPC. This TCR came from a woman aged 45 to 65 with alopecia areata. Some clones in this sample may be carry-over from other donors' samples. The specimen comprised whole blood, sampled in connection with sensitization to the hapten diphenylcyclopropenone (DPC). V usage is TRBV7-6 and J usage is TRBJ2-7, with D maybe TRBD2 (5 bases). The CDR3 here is CASSSGLTYEQYF. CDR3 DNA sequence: TGTGCCAGCAGCTCCGGACTTACCTACGAGCAGTACTTC.